The source of this TCR beta chain is a study of T-cell memory formation after mild COVID-19. The CDR3 contains 13 residues. Trimming took 7 bases from V and 0 from J, leaving 8 bases between them. Germline values: CDR1 KGHDR, CDR2 SFDVKD. TCRdb re-called the 5' RACE reads through MiXCR, storing one row per CDR3 protein. The sample holds about 250,000 distinct CDR3 sequences, just over 15% seen once. The genes are TRBV24-1 and TRBJ1-2; D not resolved. The receptor was isolated from an adult woman who had mild COVID-19 (a few samples of this study predate the infection). Cell type and time point are not known. The specimen sequenced was PBMCs or a T cell subset sorted from them (not recorded which). The CDR3 nucleotides are TGTGCCACCAGCCAAAGATCTAACTATGGCTACACCTTC. Its translation: CATSQRSNYGYTF.